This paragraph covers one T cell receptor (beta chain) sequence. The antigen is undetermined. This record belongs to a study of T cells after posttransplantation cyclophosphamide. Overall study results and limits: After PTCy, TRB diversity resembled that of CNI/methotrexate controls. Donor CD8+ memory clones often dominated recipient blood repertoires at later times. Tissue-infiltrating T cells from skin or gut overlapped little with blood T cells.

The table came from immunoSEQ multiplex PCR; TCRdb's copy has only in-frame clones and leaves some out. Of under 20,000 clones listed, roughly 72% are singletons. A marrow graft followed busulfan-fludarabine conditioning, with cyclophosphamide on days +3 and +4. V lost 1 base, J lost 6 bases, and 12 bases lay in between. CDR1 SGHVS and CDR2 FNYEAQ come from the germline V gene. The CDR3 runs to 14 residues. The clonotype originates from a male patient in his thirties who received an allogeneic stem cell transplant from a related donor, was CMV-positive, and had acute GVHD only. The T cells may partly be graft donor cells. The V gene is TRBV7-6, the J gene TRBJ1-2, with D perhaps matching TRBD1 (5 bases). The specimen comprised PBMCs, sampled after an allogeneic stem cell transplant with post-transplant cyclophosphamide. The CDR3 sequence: CASSLGTGPDGYTF. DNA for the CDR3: TGTGCCAGCAGCTTAGGAACAGGTCCGGATGGCTACACCTTC. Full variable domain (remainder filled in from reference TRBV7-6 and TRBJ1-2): GAGVSQSPRYKVTKRGQDVALRCDPISGHVSLYWYRQALGQGPEFLTYFNYEAQQDKSGLPNDRFSAERPEGSISTLTIQRTEQRDSAMYRCASSLGTGPDGYTFGSGTRLTVV.